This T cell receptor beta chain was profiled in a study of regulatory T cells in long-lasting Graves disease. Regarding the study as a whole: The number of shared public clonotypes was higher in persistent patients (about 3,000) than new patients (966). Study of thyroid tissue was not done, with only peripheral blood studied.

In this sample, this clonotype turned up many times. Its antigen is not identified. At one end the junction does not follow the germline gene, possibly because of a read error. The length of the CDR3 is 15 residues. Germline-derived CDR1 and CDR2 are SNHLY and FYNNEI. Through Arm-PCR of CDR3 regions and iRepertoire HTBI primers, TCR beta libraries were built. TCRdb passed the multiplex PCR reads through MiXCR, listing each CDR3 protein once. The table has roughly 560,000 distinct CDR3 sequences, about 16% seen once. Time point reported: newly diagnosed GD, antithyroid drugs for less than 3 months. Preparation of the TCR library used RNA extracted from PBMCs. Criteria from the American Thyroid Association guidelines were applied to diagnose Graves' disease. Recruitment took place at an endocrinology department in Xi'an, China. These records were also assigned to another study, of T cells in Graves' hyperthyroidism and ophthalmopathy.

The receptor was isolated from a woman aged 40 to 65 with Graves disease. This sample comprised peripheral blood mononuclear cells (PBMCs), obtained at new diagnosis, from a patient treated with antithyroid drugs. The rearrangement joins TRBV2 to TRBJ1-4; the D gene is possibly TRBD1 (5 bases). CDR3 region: CASREETALNEKLFF. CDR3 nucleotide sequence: TGTGCCAGCAGGGAAGAGACAGCACTCAATGAAAAACTGTTTTTT.